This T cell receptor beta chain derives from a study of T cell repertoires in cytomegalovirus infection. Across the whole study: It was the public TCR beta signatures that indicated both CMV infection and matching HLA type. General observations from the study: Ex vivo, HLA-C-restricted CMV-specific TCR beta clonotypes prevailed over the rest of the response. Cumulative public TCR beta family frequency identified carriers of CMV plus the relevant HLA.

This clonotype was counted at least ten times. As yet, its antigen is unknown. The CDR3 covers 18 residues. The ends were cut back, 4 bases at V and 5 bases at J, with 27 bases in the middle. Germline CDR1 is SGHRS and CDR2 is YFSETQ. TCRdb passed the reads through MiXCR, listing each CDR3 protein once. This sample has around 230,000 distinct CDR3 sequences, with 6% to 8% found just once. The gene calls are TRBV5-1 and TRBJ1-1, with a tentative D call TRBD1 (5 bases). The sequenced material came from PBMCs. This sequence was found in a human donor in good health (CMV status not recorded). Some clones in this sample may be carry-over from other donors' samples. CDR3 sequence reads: CASSTSRGAGVGSTEAFF. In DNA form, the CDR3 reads TGCGCCAGCAGCACGAGTAGGGGAGCGGGGGTCGGGAGTACTGAAGCTTTCTTT.